The sequence of this TCR beta chain was determined in a study of identifying expanded T cells in peripheral blood. Whole-study results and caveats: Over approximately two and four weeks, about 15 and 19 clones changed, versus 1.2 between replicates. Roughly two-week clone count variance significantly increased as total template count grew.

Collection occurred without any documented infections or immune events in donors. The repertoire was sequenced with immunoSEQ multiplex PCR; TCRdb's copy has only in-frame clones and lacks some. The table shows tens of thousands of clones, with 70% to 90% occurring only once. The V gene lost 1 base and the J gene lost 8 bases, with 11 bases spanning the gap. The CDR3 covers 13 residues. Germline V lookup: CDR1 SGHAT, CDR2 FQNNGV. This clone was recorded at least ten times. Its antigen is undetermined. This sequence originates from a person between 18 and 75 years old in good health. The sequenced material came from blood. This chain links TRBV11-2 with TRBJ1-1; no reliable D call. The CDR3 protein is CASSLAARAEAFF. The CDR3 bases are TGTGCCAGCAGCTTAGCGGCCCGAGCCGAAGCTTTCTTT.